Given below is one T cell receptor beta chain in context. Its cognate antigen is unknown. This specimen comes from a study of beta chain features in type 1 diabetes. About the research overall: Sorted cells examined across all samples numbered 107,917,701. General study findings and limits: Type 1 diabetes patients showed a moderate but significant shortening of TCRB CDR3s in all four CD4+ subsets. For patients and controls alike, PCR might favor shorter templates to the same degree.

Trimming removed 3 bases from V and 1 base from J, with 13 bases in between. The CDR3 sequence is 15 residues long. In germline, CDR1 is GTSNPN, CDR2 SVGIG (reference sequence). The entirety of the isolated RNA underwent reverse transcription, so expressed TCRB transcripts were sequenced. Produced via immunoSEQ multiplex PCR; TCRdb's table is partial and in-frame only. Seen here are roughly 450,000 clones, about 14% observed once, and the top ten hold less than 0.04%. Naive, central memory, regulatory and stem cell-like memory cells within the CD4+ compartment were sorted using CD45RO/CCR7/CD25/CD127/CD95/CD27.

The TCR comes from a man under 40 in good health. The chain carries TRBV30 and TRBJ1-5, with no clear D. Sequenced: naive CD4+ T cells from blood. The CDR3 bases are TGTGCCTGGAGAGCAAAGAGGGTCAGCAATCAGCCCCAGCATTTT. It codes for CAWRAKRVSNQPQHF.